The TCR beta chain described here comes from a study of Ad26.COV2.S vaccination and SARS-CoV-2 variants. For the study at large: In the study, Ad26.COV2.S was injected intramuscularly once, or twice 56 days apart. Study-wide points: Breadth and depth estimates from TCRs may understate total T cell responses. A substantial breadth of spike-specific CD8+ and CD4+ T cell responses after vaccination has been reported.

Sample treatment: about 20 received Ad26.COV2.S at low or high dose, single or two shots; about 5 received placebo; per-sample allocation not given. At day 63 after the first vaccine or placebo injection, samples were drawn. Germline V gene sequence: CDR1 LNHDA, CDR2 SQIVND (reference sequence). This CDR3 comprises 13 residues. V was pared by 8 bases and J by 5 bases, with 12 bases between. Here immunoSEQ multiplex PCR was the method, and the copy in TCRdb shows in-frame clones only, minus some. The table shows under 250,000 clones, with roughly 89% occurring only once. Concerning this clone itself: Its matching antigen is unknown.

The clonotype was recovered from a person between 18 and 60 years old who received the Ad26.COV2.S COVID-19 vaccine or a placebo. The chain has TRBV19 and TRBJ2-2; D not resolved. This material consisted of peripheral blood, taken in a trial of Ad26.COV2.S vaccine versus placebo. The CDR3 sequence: CASCWLGTGELFF. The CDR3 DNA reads TGTGCCAGTTGTTGGTTAGGAACCGGGGAGCTGTTTTTT. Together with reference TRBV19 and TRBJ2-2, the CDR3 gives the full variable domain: DGGITQSPKYLFRKEGQNVTLSCEQNLNHDAMYWYRQDPGQGLRLIYYSQIVNDFQKGDIAEGYSVSREKKESFPLTVTSAQKNPTAFYLCASCWLGTGELFFGEGSRLTVL.